Presented here are 14 T cell receptor beta chains from one specimen sequenced in a study of a mutant IDH1 vaccine in newly diagnosed glioma. The table came from immunoSEQ multiplex PCR; TCRdb's copy has only in-frame clones and leaves some out. Here the sample spans 60,000 to 75,000 clones, 79% being singletons. Time point of the sample: baseline, week 1 (first vaccination visit). Treatment denoted: pre-vaccination baseline after standard-of-care therapy. The input for sequencing was PBMCs, taken from a glioma patient treated with radiotherapy, temozolomide or both. These receptors were collected from a man aged 50 or older with glioma.

The chain recombines TRBV29-1 with TRBJ2-3, with a weak D call TRBD2 (5 bases). This CDR3 is built from 12 residues. The germline CDR1 and CDR2 sequences are SQVTM and ANQGSEA. Trimming cost V 4 bases and J 3 bases, with 8 bases left between them. CDR3 sequence reads: CSVGTRTDTQYF. The CDR3 DNA follows: TGCAGCGTTGGAACTAGGACAGATACGCAGTATTTT.

The V call is TRBV6-4, the J call TRBJ2-1; TRBD1 matches at 10 bases. The CDR3 runs 13 residues. Per the germline V gene, CDR1 is MRHNA and CDR2 is SNTAGT. Trimming at V came to 10 bases and at J to 6 bases, leaving 6 bases not matched to a gene. The CDR3 DNA reads TGTGCCACTTCCCGGACAGGGGGCAATGAGCAGTTCTTC. Its protein product is CATSRTGGNEQFF.

The chain couples TRBV29-1 to TRBJ2-4; 7 bases line up with TRBD2. Germline CDR1 and CDR2: SQVTM and ANQGSEA. The CDR3 sequence is 17 residues long. J was trimmed by 3 bases and V by 4 bases; bases with no gene match: 15. CDR3 protein: CSVVGMGGGRVKNIQYF. CDR3 nucleotides: TGCAGCGTTGTTGGGATGGGGGGGGGAAGGGTCAAAAACATTCAGTACTTC. The full variable domain, with the rest looked up from reference TRBV29-1 and TRBJ2-4, is SAVISQKPSRDICQRGTSLTIQCQVDSQVTMMFWYRQQPGQSLTLIATANQGSEATYESGFVIDKFPISRPNLTFSTLTVSNMSPEDSSIYLCSVVGMGGGRVKNIQYFGAGTRLSVL.

The V gene is TRBV5-1, the J gene TRBJ2-3; unclear D gene. CDR3 size: 13 residues. The germline V and J ends were trimmed by 2 bases and 5 bases, with 9 bases remaining between them. The germline gives CDR1 SGHRS, CDR2 YFSETQ. CDR3 region: CASSLSFGDTQYF. In DNA form, the CDR3 reads TGCGCCAGCAGCTTAAGTTTTGGAGATACGCAGTATTTT.

In DNA, the CDR3 is TGTGCCAGCAGTGAAGAACGCCGGGGGGGGACCGGGGAGCTGTTTTTT. Encoded protein: CASSEERRGGTGELFF. The chain has TRBV6-1 and TRBJ2-2; 8 nucleotides agree with TRBD2. V trimming: 1 base; J trimming: 5 bases; junction bases outside the gene matches: 6. The CDR3 covers 16 residues. Germline V gives CDR1 MNHNS, CDR2 SASEGT.

The chain is built from TRBV29-1 and TRBJ2-7; 12 bases are shared with TRBD1. In germline, CDR1 is SQVTM, CDR2 ANQGSEA. The CDR3 totals 12 residues. V lost 4 bases and J lost 7; bases outside the gene matches: 2. The CDR3 protein is CSVGDRGLEQYF. CDR3 coding DNA: TGCAGCGTTGGGGACAGGGGGCTTGAGCAGTACTTC.

V is TRBV29-1 and J is TRBJ2-5; D gene uncertain. This CDR3 contains 11 residues. V was clipped by 0 bases and J by 4 bases, with 3 bases between them. Germline values: CDR1 SQVTM, CDR2 ANQGSEA. The DNA for the CDR3 is TGCAGCGTTGAAGATTTAGAGACCCAGTACTTC. Protein product: CSVEDLETQYF.

J is TRBJ2-2 and V is TRBV18; D not resolved. This CDR3 spans 12 amino acids. Germline V gene lookup returns CDR1 KGHSH and CDR2 LQKENI. The V end lost 8 bases, the J end lost 5 bases, and 9 bases lay between the germline ends. The CDR3 loop is CASTKETGELFF. DNA of the CDR3: TGTGCCAGCACGAAGGAAACCGGGGAGCTGTTTTTT.

The J gene is TRBJ2-5, the V gene TRBV9, with a weak D call TRBD2 (6 bases). CDR3 length: 15 residues. The germline V gene encodes CDR1 SGDLS and CDR2 YYNGEE. V gave up 0 bases and J gave up 5 bases, with 14 bases separating them. CDR3 residues: CASSVAAGPRETQYF. CDR3 bases: TGTGCCAGCAGCGTAGCCGCGGGACCCAGGGAGACCCAGTACTTC.

The rearrangement uses TRBV7-2 and TRBJ1-1, with D perhaps TRBD1 (6 bases). The CDR3 is 14 amino acids. Germline CDR1 SGHTA, CDR2 FQGNSA. Trimming stripped 7 bases from V and 7 bases from J, with 19 bases between. CDR3 bases: TGTGCCAGCACGAGGAGCAGGGGTTTTGATGAAGCTTTCTTT. It is translated as CASTRSRGFDEAFF. Full variable domain (outside the CDR3, taken from reference TRBV7-2 and TRBJ1-1): GAGVSQSPSNKVTEKGKDVELRCDPISGHTALYWYRQSLGQGLEFLIYFQGNSAPDKSGLPSDRFSAERTGGSVSTLTIQRTQQEDSAVYLCASTRSRGFDEAFFGQGTRLTVV.

This clone has only one observation. The genes are TRBV15 and TRBJ2-2, with D hard to call. Germline values: CDR1 LNHNV, CDR2 YYDKDF (reference sequence). Trimming stripped 3 bases from V and 1 base from J, with 12 bases between. The length of the CDR3 is 16 residues. The CDR3 nucleotides read TGTGCCACCAGCAGTCCCGACGGCGTGAACACCGGGGAGCTGTTTTTT. It translates to CATSSPDGVNTGELFF.

J is TRBJ1-1 and V is TRBV6-5, with D tentatively TRBD1 (6 bases). The V gene's germline CDR1 is MNHEY and CDR2 SVGAGI. With 4 bases removed from V and 3 bases from J, the gap between germline ends came to 12 bases. This CDR3 region has 14 residues. The CDR3 here is CASSSGGGHTEAFF. For the CDR3, the DNA is TGTGCCAGCAGTTCCGGGGGGGGCCACACTGAAGCTTTCTTT.

This chain links TRBV29-1 with TRBJ1-2, with D perhaps matching TRBD1 (6 bases). Per the germline V gene, CDR1 is SQVTM and CDR2 is ANQGSEA. The germline V and J ends were trimmed by 7 bases and 8 bases, with 17 bases remaining between them. CDR3 length equals 12 residues. CDR3 nucleotide sequence: TGCAGCGGGGGGGGCGAGCGGGGAGGCTACACCTTC. Protein sequence: CSGGGERGGYTF.

The chain has TRBV19 and TRBJ1-5; no reliable D call. Germline values: CDR1 LNHDA, CDR2 SQIVND (reference sequence). The CDR3 has 13 amino acids. Trimming took 6 bases from V and 10 from J, leaving 16 bases between them. The DNA for the CDR3 is TGTGCCAGTAGCCCGAAAATGATTTTCCCCCAGCATTTT. This translates into CASSPKMIFPQHF.